A selection of T cell receptor beta chains follows, all from one sample in a study of blood T cell repertoires in COVID-19. The repertoire was sequenced with immunoSEQ multiplex PCR; TCRdb's copy has only in-frame clones and lacks some. The profile shows under 250,000 clones, around four fifths of them singletons. Sequenced: peripheral blood. The receptors come from a man aged 25-45 years who had recovered from COVID-19. The CDR3 runs from the conserved cysteine through the conserved F or W. The D gene is left open where the match is weak. Some rows mark clone size as missing; the rest say once, few, many or name a class of expanded clone.

V	D	size	J	CDR3	DNA
TRBV13	.	few	TRBJ1-1	CASSSGLGEAFF	TGTGCCAGCAGTTCAGGGTTGGGTGAAGCTTTCTTT
TRBV6-1	.	.	TRBJ1-1	CASSDRTLGGAFF	TGTGCCAGCAGTGACAGGACTCTCGGTGGAGCTTTCTTT
TRBV9	TRBD2	few	TRBJ2-5	CASSLGLDRTQYF	TGTGCCAGCAGCCTTGGACTAGATAGGACCCAGTACTTC
TRBV6-6	.	.	TRBJ2-5	CASSYSAGETQYF	TGTGCCAGCAGTTACAGCGCGGGAGAGACCCAGTACTTC
TRBV9	TRBD2	.	TRBJ2-3	CASSVGAGGITDTQYF	TGTGCCAGCAGCGTAGGCGCGGGGGGCATCACAGATACGCAGTATTTT
TRBV3-1/TRBV3-2	.	.	TRBJ2-7	CASSQDGRVSEQYF	TGTGCCAGCAGCCAAGATGGCAGGGTGAGCGAGCAGTACTTC
TRBV6-5	.	.	TRBJ1-5	CAGSPGLPLEPQHF	TGTGCCGGCTCTCCGGGACTCCCCTTAGAGCCCCAGCATTTT
TRBV7-9	TRBD1	.	TRBJ1-5	CAVSTGGNQPQHF	TGTGCAGTTTCTACAGGGGGGAATCAGCCCCAGCATTTT
TRBV3-1/TRBV3-2	TRBD2	.	TRBJ2-5	CASSQEVLAGVEETQYF	TGTGCCAGCAGCCAAGAGGTTCTAGCGGGGGTTGAAGAGACCCAGTACTTC
TRBV2	TRBD1	.	TRBJ1-2	CASSADRAGYGYTF	TGTGCCAGCAGTGCCGACAGGGCGGGTTATGGCTACACCTTC
TRBV6-5	TRBD1	.	TRBJ1-2	CASSRTGRFYGYTF	TGTGCCAGCAGTCGGACAGGGAGATTCTATGGCTACACCTTC
TRBV6-1	.	once	TRBJ1-5	CASSEGQTNQPQHF	TGTGCCAGCAGTGAAGGACAGACGAATCAGCCCCAGCATTTT
TRBV3-1/TRBV3-2	TRBD1	.	TRBJ1-1	CASSLGQGLNTEAFF	TGTGCCAGCAGCCTCGGACAGGGTCTCAACACTGAAGCTTTCTTT
TRBV7-6	.	.	TRBJ2-1	CASSAYPVAGGRWVSYNEQFF	TGTGCCAGCAGCGCCTACCCCGTGGCAGGGGGGAGATGGGTCTCCTACAATGAGCAGTTCTTC
TRBV7-9	.	.	TRBJ2-2	CASSLTSNTGELFF	TGTGCCAGCAGCTTGACATCGAACACCGGGGAGCTGTTTTTT
TRBV5-1	TRBD1	.	TRBJ1-2	CASSPGTGPGYGYTF	TGCGCCAGCAGCCCAGGGACAGGTCCGGGCTATGGCTACACCTTC
TRBV2	TRBD1	.	TRBJ1-1	CASTLDRGNTEAFF	TGTGCCAGCACCCTGGACAGGGGGAACACTGAAGCTTTCTTT
TRBV2	.	once	TRBJ2-1	CASSGDTGQNNEQFF	TGTGCCAGCAGCGGCGATACCGGACAGAACAATGAGCAGTTCTTC
TRBV27	TRBD1	.	TRBJ1-5	CASSRTGRVSNQPQHF	TGTGCCAGCAGTCGGACAGGGAGGGTCAGCAATCAGCCCCAGCATTTT
TRBV4-1	.	.	TRBJ2-7	CASSQDWRTGEQYF	TGCGCCAGCAGCCAAGATTGGAGAACGGGGGAGCAGTACTTC
TRBV28	TRBD1	.	TRBJ1-3	CASSLPNRGFSSGNTIYF	TGTGCCAGCAGCTTACCTAACAGGGGGTTTAGCTCTGGAAACACCATATATTTT
TRBV29-1	TRBD2	.	TRBJ2-3	CSGGGLDTQYF	TGCAGCGGCGGGGGTTTGGATACGCAGTATTTT
TRBV18	.	.	TRBJ2-5	CASSPQDTRTQYF	TGTGCCAGCTCACCACAAGACACCCGGACCCAGTACTTC
TRBV5-5	.	.	TRBJ1-1	CASSLLDSAEAFF	TGTGCCAGCAGCTTGCTGGACAGCGCTGAAGCTTTCTTT
TRBV2	TRBD2	.	TRBJ2-3	CASSGLAGGFGTQYF	TGTGCCAGCAGTGGACTAGCGGGGGGATTCGGGACGCAGTATTTT
TRBV6-2/TRBV6-3	TRBD2	.	TRBJ2-1	CASSALGGTPNEQFF	TGTGCCAGCAGTGCCCTGGGGGGGACCCCCAATGAGCAGTTCTTC
TRBV6-1	.	.	TRBJ1-6	CASSELADGNSPLHF	TGTGCCAGCAGTGAGTTAGCGGACGGAAATTCACCCCTCCACTTT
TRBV6-2/TRBV6-3	TRBD1	.	TRBJ2-2	CASSDRVTGELFF	TGTGCCAGCAGTGACAGGGTCACCGGGGAGCTGTTTTTT
TRBV28	.	.	TRBJ2-1	CAIRGGTLHEQFF	TGTGCTATCCGGGGAGGGACACTACATGAGCAGTTCTTC
TRBV19	.	.	TRBJ1-1	CASRQHRANANTEAFF	TGTGCCAGTAGGCAACACAGGGCTAATGCGAACACTGAAGCTTTCTTT
TRBV13	.	.	TRBJ1-1	CASSFLSGDTEAFF	TGTGCCAGCAGCTTTTTGTCCGGGGACACTGAAGCTTTCTTT
TRBV28	.	few	TRBJ2-4	CASSLAANIQYF	TGTGCCAGCAGTTTAGCTGCGAACATTCAGTACTTC
TRBV2	.	.	TRBJ2-5	CASSLKNGATQYF	TGTGCCAGCAGTCTAAAAAACGGTGCGACCCAGTACTTC
TRBV2	TRBD1	.	TRBJ1-5	CASSPQGMGNQPQHF	TGTGCCAGCAGCCCACAGGGGATGGGCAATCAGCCCCAGCATTTT
TRBV5-1	.	.	TRBJ1-6	CASSLATHTNSPLHF	TGCGCCAGCAGCTTGGCCACCCACACTAATTCACCCCTCCACTTT
TRBV5-1	.	once	TRBJ2-1	CASSLIAREVDEQFF	TGCGCCAGCAGCTTGATTGCCAGGGAGGTGGATGAGCAGTTCTTC
TRBV5-5	TRBD1	.	TRBJ1-2	CASSTEDRGYGYTF	TGTGCCAGCAGCACAGAGGACAGGGGCTATGGCTACACCTTC